Detailed here is one T cell receptor beta chain. Which antigen it targets is not known. No qualities accompany the bases; no much larger clone lies one base away. This record belongs to a study of patients and donors after allogeneic stem cell transplantation (dated by TCRdb to 2019 to 2021). Libraries were built with RT-PCR. These reads were obtained on a NextSeq 550. TCRdb reran the public reads through fastp at Q25 and MiXCR, keeping productive beta chains. All rows with the same CDR3 protein become a single entry with the most common DNA and genes. Counted in this sample were 800,000 to 1,000,000 distinct CDR3 sequences; roughly 18% of them appeared once. Around 6% of the sample lies in the top ten. Looking up the germline V gene yields CDR1 SGHRS and CDR2 YFSETQ. The CDR3 runs 15 residues from the cysteine to the phenylalanine. Only CDR3 DNA is held: 45 bases, read in frame from base 1. Trimming takes 4 bases off V and 5 bases off J; junction bases not matched to a gene: 9.

The sequence joins TRBV5-1 to TRBJ2-7; 10 junctional bases match TRBD2. The source of this sequence is a human donor who was either an allogeneic HSCT recipient or a stem cell or donor lymphocyte infusion donor (not recorded which). It is not recorded whose cells these are; they may come from a transplant donor. Sequencing was done on a sample of blood, either unsorted or a sorted T cell fraction (not recorded which). The nucleotide sequence reads as follows: TGCGCCAGCAGCGGAGCGGGAGGGCCGAGGAACGAGCAGTACTTC. It translates to CASSGAGGPRNEQYF.